Listed below are T cell receptor beta chains from one sample, sequenced in a study of T cell responses to AZD1222 COVID-19 vaccine. Some clones are missing from TCRdb's copy, which holds only in-frame ones; the method was immunoSEQ multiplex PCR. The sample comprises some 120,000 clones, roughly nine tenths of which are singletons, and 9.5% rests with the top ten. Sequences were derived from peripheral blood, sampled 28 days after the second AZD1222 dose. Receptors were obtained from an adult who received the AZD1222 COVID-19 vaccine. CDR3s include the opening cysteine and the closing phenylalanine or tryptophan. A D gene is named only where the DNA matches it firmly. Some rows have no size entry. The others give once, few or many, or a class for an expanded clone.

d_gene: TRBD2
v_gene: TRBV2
j_gene: TRBJ2-1
abundance: .
CDR3aa: CASSEDLAGGNEQFF
CDR3nt: TGTGCCAGCAGTGAAGATCTAGCGGGAGGGAATGAGCAGTTCTTC

d_gene: TRBD1
v_gene: TRBV2
j_gene: TRBJ1-5
abundance: .
CDR3aa: CASRPQTGGNQPQHF
CDR3nt: TGTGCCAGCAGGCCACAGACAGGGGGTAATCAGCCCCAGCATTTT

d_gene: .
v_gene: TRBV7-9
j_gene: TRBJ1-1
abundance: .
CDR3aa: CASTFNQGNTEAFF
CDR3nt: TGTGCCAGCACCTTCAATCAGGGGAACACTGAAGCTTTCTTT

d_gene: .
v_gene: TRBV2
j_gene: TRBJ1-1
abundance: .
CDR3aa: CASSERSPNAAFF
CDR3nt: TGTGCCAGCAGTGAAAGATCCCCGAACGCAGCTTTCTTT

d_gene: TRBD1
v_gene: TRBV19
j_gene: TRBJ2-2
abundance: few
CDR3aa: CASSIGRGTTNTGELFF
CDR3nt: TGTGCCAGTAGTATAGGCAGGGGGACGACGAACACCGGGGAGCTGTTTTTT

d_gene: .
v_gene: TRBV19
j_gene: TRBJ1-5
abundance: .
CDR3aa: CASRGTEGQPQHF
CDR3nt: TGTGCCAGTAGGGGGACCGAGGGACAGCCCCAGCATTTT

d_gene: .
v_gene: TRBV19
j_gene: TRBJ1-2
abundance: .
CDR3aa: CASSMEGTPSNYGYTF
CDR3nt: TGTGCCAGTAGTATGGAGGGGACTCCATCTAACTATGGCTACACCTTC

d_gene: .
v_gene: TRBV4-2
j_gene: TRBJ1-5
abundance: .
CDR3aa: CASSHGGKLSNQPQHF
CDR3nt: TGTGCCAGCAGCCACGGGGGCAAACTTAGCAATCAGCCCCAGCATTTT

d_gene: .
v_gene: TRBV6-2/TRBV6-3
j_gene: TRBJ1-5
abundance: .
CDR3aa: CASSYIGSNQPQHF
CDR3nt: TGTGCCAGCAGTTATATTGGCAGCAATCAGCCCCAGCATTTT

d_gene: TRBD1
v_gene: TRBV6-6
j_gene: TRBJ1-1
abundance: .
CDR3aa: CASSDLGQGTAEAFF
CDR3nt: TGTGCCAGCAGCGACCTGGGACAGGGGACGGCTGAAGCTTTCTTT

d_gene: .
v_gene: TRBV3-1/TRBV3-2
j_gene: TRBJ1-5
abundance: .
CDR3aa: CASSQSRNQPQHF
CDR3nt: TGTGCCAGCAGCCAAAGCCGCAATCAGCCCCAGCATTTT

d_gene: .
v_gene: TRBV6-2/TRBV6-3
j_gene: TRBJ1-5
abundance: .
CDR3aa: CASSYSRGDNQPQHF
CDR3nt: TGTGCCAGCAGTTACTCTCGAGGGGACAATCAGCCCCAGCATTTT

d_gene: .
v_gene: TRBV5-1
j_gene: TRBJ1-1
abundance: .
CDR3aa: CASSLYMNTEAFF
CDR3nt: TGCGCCAGCAGCTTGTATATGAACACTGAAGCTTTCTTT

d_gene: .
v_gene: TRBV6-5
j_gene: TRBJ1-2
abundance: .
CDR3aa: CASRVGGSDYDGYTF
CDR3nt: TGTGCCAGCAGGGTCGGGGGGAGCGATTACGATGGCTACACCTTC

d_gene: TRBD2
v_gene: TRBV2
j_gene: TRBJ2-1
abundance: .
CDR3aa: CASQLAVYNEQFF
CDR3nt: TGTGCCAGCCAACTAGCGGTCTACAATGAGCAGTTCTTC

d_gene: TRBD2
v_gene: TRBV7-3
j_gene: TRBJ2-1
abundance: .
CDR3aa: CASSAPGLAGAGTYNEQFF
CDR3nt: TGTGCCAGCAGCGCCCCGGGACTAGCGGGGGCCGGAACCTACAATGAGCAGTTCTTC

d_gene: TRBD2
v_gene: TRBV24-1
j_gene: TRBJ2-7
abundance: .
CDR3aa: CATSDLPGLAGESSYEQYF
CDR3nt: TGTGCCACCAGTGATTTACCGGGACTAGCGGGGGAAAGCTCCTACGAGCAGTACTTC

d_gene: .
v_gene: TRBV6-2/TRBV6-3
j_gene: TRBJ2-5
abundance: few
CDR3aa: CASSTRGARVGETQYF
CDR3nt: TGTGCCAGCAGTACCCGGGGGGCGAGGGTTGGGGAGACCCAGTACTTC

d_gene: TRBD1
v_gene: TRBV18
j_gene: TRBJ2-4
abundance: .
CDR3aa: CASSFTQGANIQYF
CDR3nt: TGTGCCAGCTCATTTACACAGGGGGCAAACATTCAGTACTTC

d_gene: TRBD2
v_gene: TRBV7-2
j_gene: TRBJ2-3
abundance: .
CDR3aa: CASSFSSGGAADTQYF
CDR3nt: TGTGCCAGCAGCTTCTCTAGCGGGGGGGCGGCAGATACGCAGTATTTT